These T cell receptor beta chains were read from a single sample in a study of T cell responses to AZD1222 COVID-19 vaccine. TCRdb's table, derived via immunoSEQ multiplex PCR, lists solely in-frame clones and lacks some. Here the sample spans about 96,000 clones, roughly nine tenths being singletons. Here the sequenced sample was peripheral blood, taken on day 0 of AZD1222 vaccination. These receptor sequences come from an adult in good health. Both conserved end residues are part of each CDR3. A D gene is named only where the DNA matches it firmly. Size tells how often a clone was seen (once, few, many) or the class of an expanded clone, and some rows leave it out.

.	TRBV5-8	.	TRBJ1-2	TGTGCCAGCAGCTTTCAAAATGGACAGTTCAGTGGCTACACCTTC	CASSFQNGQFSGYTF
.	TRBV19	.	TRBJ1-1	TGTGCCAGTAGTATAGGTAGTGCAGGACTGAACACTGAAGCTTTCTTT	CASSIGSAGLNTEAFF
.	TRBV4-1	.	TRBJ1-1	TGCGCCAGCAGTTCGAAGGGCGGCGGGATGAACACTGAAGCTTTCTTT	CASSSKGGGMNTEAFF
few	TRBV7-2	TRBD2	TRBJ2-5	TGTGCCAGCAGCTTCCAGCGGGGGGTCGGAGAGACCCAGTACTTC	CASSFQRGVGETQYF
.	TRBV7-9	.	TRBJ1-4	TGTGCCAGCAGCCCTCCCGTGGGGTTCAGTGAAAAACTGTTTTTT	CASSPPVGFSEKLFF
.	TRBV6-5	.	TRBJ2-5	TGTGCCAGCGGGCGATACCAAGAGACCCAGTACTTC	CASGRYQETQYF
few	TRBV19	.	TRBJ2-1	TGTGCCAGTAGTATAGATTCCCATGAGCAGTTCTTC	CASSIDSHEQFF
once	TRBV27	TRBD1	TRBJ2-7	TGTGCCAGCAGTTTTCTCGGGACAGGGTACAGGAAGCAGTACTTC	CASSFLGTGYRKQYF
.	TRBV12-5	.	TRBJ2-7	TGTGCTAGTGGTCAGACCTACGAGCAGTACTTC	CASGQTYEQYF
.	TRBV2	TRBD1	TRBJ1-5	TGTGCCAGCAGTGGCGAGGGACAGAGCAATCAGCCCCAGCATTTT	CASSGEGQSNQPQHF
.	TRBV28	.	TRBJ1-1	TGTGCCAGCGGACAGATGAACACTGAAGCTTTCTTT	CASGQMNTEAFF
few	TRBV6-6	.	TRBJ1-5	TGTGCCAGCAGTTACTCGACTGCCCGCAATCAGCCCCAGCATTTT	CASSYSTARNQPQHF
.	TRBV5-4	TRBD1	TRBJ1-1	TGTGCCAGCTCCCAGGGGGCAGCAGGGGAATTTCCTGAAGCTTTCTTT	CASSQGAAGEFPEAFF
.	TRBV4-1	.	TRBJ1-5	TGCGCCAGCAGCCCCTGGGAGGGCAGCAATCAGCCCCAGCATTTT	CASSPWEGSNQPQHF
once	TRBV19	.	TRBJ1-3	TGTGCCAGTGCGGTGGTAACATCTGGAAACACCATATATTTT	CASAVVTSGNTIYF
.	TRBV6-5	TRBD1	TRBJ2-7	TGTGCCAGCAGTTACGTCGGAGGGACAGGATCCATCGAGCAGTACTTC	CASSYVGGTGSIEQYF
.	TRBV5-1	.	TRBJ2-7	TGCGCCAGCAGCTTGGATTGGTTCGGAGGGAACGAGCAGTACTTC	CASSLDWFGGNEQYF
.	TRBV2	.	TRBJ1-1	TGTGCCAGCAGTGAAGGGCAAGCTTTCTTT	CASSEGQAFF
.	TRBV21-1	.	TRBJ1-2	TGTGCCAGCAGCAAAGAGGACCAGGGGGGCTATGGCTACACCTTC	CASSKEDQGGYGYTF
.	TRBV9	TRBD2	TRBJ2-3	TGTGCCAGCAGGCCGGGACTAGCCGCAGATACGCAGTATTTT	CASRPGLAADTQYF
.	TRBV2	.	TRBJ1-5	TGTGCCAGCAGTGGGACAACCTCTAATCAGCCCCAGCATTTT	CASSGTTSNQPQHF
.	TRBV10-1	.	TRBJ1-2	TGCGCCAGCAGTCAAACAGGGAACTATGGCTACACCTTC	CASSQTGNYGYTF
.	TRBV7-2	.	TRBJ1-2	TGTGCCAGCAGCTCCCGAGGGGTCCCCGGGTATGGCTACACCTTC	CASSSRGVPGYGYTF
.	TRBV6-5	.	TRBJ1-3	TGTGCCAGCAGTTGGGCAGGGGGAAACACCATATATTTT	CASSWAGGNTIYF
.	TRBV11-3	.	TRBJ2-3	TGTGCCAGCAGCGTCGGTATGAGCACAGATACGCAGTATTTT	CASSVGMSTDTQYF
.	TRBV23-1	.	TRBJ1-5	TGCGCCAGCAGTCCCGCCCTTCGGCAAATACGTTATAGCAATCAGCCCCAGCATTTT	CASSPALRQIRYSNQPQHF
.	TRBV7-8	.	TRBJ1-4	TGTGCCAGCAGCCCGGGATCGGGGGCCCTGACAAAAAATGAAAAACTGTTTTTT	CASSPGSGALTKNEKLFF
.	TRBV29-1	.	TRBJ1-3	TGCAGCGTTGAACTAAGGAGCTTCTCTGGAAACACCATATATTTT	CSVELRSFSGNTIYF
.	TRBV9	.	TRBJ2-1	TGTGCCAGCAGCGTAGAGACCAACTCCTACAATGAGCAGTTCTTC	CASSVETNSYNEQFF
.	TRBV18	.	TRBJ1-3	TGTGCCAGCTCACCAGGGGTGACTGGAAACACCATATATTTT	CASSPGVTGNTIYF
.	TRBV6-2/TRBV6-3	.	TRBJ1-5	TGTGCCAGCAGTTACATAGGGGGAAATCAGCCCCAGCATTTT	CASSYIGGNQPQHF
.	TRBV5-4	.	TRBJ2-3	TGTGCCAGCAGCCCCACGGGGGGCGCGGAGAAGTATTTT	CASSPTGGAEKYF
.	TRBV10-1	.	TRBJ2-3	TGCGCCAGCAGAAATAGCGGCGGAACCCTGCAAGATACGCAGTATTTT	CASRNSGGTLQDTQYF
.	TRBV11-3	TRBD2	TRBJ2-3	TGTGCCAGCAGCTTCCGAGCGGGGGGGCTTGCAGATACGCAGTATTTT	CASSFRAGGLADTQYF
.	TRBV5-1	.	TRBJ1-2	TGCGCCAGCACCCCGAGGGTCAGGGGCGAGGACGGCTACACCTTC	CASTPRVRGEDGYTF
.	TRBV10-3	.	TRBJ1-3	TGTGCCATCAGTGCCCGGACTGGAAACACCATATATTTT	CAISARTGNTIYF
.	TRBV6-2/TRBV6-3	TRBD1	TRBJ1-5	TGTGCCAGCAGTTACGGCCAGGGGGCTTACAATCAGCCCCAGCATTTT	CASSYGQGAYNQPQHF
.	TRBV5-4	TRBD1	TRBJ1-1	TGTGCCAGCAGCTTTTACAGGGGGCGTAGCACTGAAGCTTTCTTT	CASSFYRGRSTEAFF
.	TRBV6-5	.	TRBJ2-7	TGTGCCAGCAGTTCCTCGTCCATTATCTACGAGCAGTACTTC	CASSSSSIIYEQYF
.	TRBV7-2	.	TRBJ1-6	TGTGCCAGCAGCTTAAGGGCCAGGAGTTCACCCCTCCACTTT	CASSLRARSSPLHF
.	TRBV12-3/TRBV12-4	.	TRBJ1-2	TGTGCCAGCAGTTTAAGGCAACAAACAGGCTACACCTTC	CASSLRQQTGYTF
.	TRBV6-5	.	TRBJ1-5	TGTGCCAGCAGTTCGGTGGCCAATCAGCCCCAGCATTTT	CASSSVANQPQHF
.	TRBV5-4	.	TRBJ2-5	TGTGCCAGCAGCTTGAAAGTCTTTTCCCAGGAGACCCAGTACTTC	CASSLKVFSQETQYF
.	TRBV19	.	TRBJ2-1	TGTGCCAGTAGTATTTTCGGGGTAGGGCCCTACAATGAGCAGTTCTTC	CASSIFGVGPYNEQFF
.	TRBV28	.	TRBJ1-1	TGTGCCAGCAGTTTGGCCGACCGTGGAGGCAAAGCTTTCTTT	CASSLADRGGKAFF
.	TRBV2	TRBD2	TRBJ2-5	TGTGCCAGCAGTCCCGGACTAGCGGAAGAGACCCAGTACTTC	CASSPGLAEETQYF
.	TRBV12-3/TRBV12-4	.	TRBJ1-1	TGTGCCAGCAGTCTACCAGGGCTTCGGGCTTTCTTT	CASSLPGLRAFF
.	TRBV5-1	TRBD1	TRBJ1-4	TGCGCCAGCACCTCGACAGGGGGGGAAACTAATGAAAAACTGTTTTTT	CASTSTGGETNEKLFF
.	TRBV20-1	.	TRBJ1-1	TGCAGTGCTAGTATTCCGGTAGGGTCTGAAGCTTTCTTT	CSASIPVGSEAFF
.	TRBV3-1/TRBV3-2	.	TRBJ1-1	TGTGCCAGCAGCAGGGTATTGAACACTGAAGCTTTCTTT	CASSRVLNTEAFF